Here is one T cell receptor (beta chain) with its context. The antigen is not known. CDR3 length equals 15 residues. The V gene lost 8 bases and the J gene lost 8 bases, with 22 bases spanning the gap. Germline-derived CDR1 and CDR2 are MNHNS and SASEGT. The PCR was carried out with 60 Vbeta primers and 13 Jbeta primers. Using immunoSEQ multiplex PCR, the repertoire was profiled, and TCRdb retains in-frame clones only, with some absent. The sample yields 150,000 or so clones, roughly 73% seen once. These data originate in a study of cytomegalovirus exposure and HLA in healthy donors. Findings and caveats of the study: Researchers left out some V segments, among them TRBV6-2 and TRBV6-3, as indistinguishable.

The sequencing sample was made of PBMCs. The sequence came from a man aged 18-30 years in good health and CMV-seropositive. The chain employs TRBV6-1 and TRBJ2-1; D might be TRBD2 (6 bases). CDR3 residues: CASLRYGGESHEQFF. The CDR3 DNA sequence: TGTGCCAGCTTGAGGTACGGAGGGGAGAGCCATGAGCAGTTCTTC.